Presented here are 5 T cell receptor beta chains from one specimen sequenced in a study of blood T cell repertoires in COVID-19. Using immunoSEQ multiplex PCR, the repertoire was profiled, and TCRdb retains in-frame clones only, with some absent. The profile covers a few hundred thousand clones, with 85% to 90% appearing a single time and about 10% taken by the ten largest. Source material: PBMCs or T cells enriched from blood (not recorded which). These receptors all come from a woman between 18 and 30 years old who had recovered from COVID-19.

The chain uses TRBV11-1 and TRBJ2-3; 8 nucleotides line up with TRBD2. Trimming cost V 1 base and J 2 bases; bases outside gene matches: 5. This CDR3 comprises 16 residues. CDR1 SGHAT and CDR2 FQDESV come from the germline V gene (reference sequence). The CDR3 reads CASSLVAGRSTDTQYF. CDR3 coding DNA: TGTGCCAGCAGCTTAGTAGCGGGGAGGTCCACAGATACGCAGTATTTT.

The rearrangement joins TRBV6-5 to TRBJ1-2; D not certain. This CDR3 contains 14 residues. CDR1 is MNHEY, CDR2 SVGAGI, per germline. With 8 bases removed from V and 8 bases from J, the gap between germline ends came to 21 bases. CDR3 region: CASGQEAGSKGYTF. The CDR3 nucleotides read TGTGCCAGCGGTCAGGAGGCGGGGAGTAAGGGCTACACCTTC.

In DNA form, the CDR3 reads TGCGCCAGCAGCCAGGGGGAAGGGGTGGAGACCCAGTACTTC. This encodes CASSQGEGVETQYF. The J gene is TRBJ2-5, the V gene TRBV10-1; 7 bases align to TRBD1. This CDR3 is 14 amino acids long. J lost 5 bases, V lost 6 bases, and 9 bases had no gene match. CDR1 is WNHNN, CDR2 SYGVQD, per germline (reference sequence).

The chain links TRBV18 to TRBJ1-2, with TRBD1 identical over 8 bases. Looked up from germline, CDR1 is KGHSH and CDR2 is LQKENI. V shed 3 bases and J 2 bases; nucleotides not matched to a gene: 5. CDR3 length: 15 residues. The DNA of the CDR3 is TGTGCCAGCTCACCTCGACAGGGGCCGAACTATGGCTACACCTTC. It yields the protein CASSPRQGPNYGYTF. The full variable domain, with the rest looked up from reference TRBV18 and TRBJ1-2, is NAGVMQNPRHLVRRRGQEARLRCSPMKGHSHVYWYRQLPEEGLKFMVYLQKENIIDESGMPKERFSAEFPKEGPSILRIQQVVRGDSAAYFCASSPRQGPNYGYTFGSGTRLTVV.

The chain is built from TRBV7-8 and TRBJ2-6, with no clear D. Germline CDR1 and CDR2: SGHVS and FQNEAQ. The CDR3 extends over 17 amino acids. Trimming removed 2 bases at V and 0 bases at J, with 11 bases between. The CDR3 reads CASSLFQALSGANVLTF. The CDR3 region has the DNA TGTGCCAGCAGCTTATTCCAGGCCCTCTCTGGGGCCAACGTCCTGACTTTC.